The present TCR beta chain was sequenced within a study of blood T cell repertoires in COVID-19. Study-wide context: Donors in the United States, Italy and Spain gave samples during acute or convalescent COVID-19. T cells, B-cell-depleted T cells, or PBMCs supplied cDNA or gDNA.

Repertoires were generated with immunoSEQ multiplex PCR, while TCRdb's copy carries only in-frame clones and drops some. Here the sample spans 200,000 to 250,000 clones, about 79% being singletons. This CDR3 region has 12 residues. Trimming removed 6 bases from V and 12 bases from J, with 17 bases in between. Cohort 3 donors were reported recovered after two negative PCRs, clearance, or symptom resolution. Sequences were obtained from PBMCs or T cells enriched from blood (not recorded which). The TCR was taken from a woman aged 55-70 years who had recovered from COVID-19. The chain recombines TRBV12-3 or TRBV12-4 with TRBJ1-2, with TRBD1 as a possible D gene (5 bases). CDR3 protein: CASSIFRTTNTF. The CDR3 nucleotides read TGTGCCAGCAGCATCTTCAGGACAACGAACACCTTC.